The 23 T cell receptor beta chains below all came from one sample that was sequenced in a study of shared clonotypes between healthy human individuals. TCRdb's copy holds only in-frame clones and misses some; the assay was immunoSEQ multiplex PCR. The sample shows under 2,500,000 clones, more than 90% of them seen only once. Material for sequencing was naive CD4+ T cells sorted from blood. The subset here: CD45RA+ positively selected. These receptor sequences come from a man aged 18 to 29 in good health.

The chain has TRBV2 and TRBJ1-4; TRBD1 agrees at 11 bases. The germline V gene has CDR1 SNHLY and CDR2 FYNNEI. This CDR3 contains 17 residues. With 7 bases clipped from V and 3 bases from J, the junction kept 10 bases outside the gene matches. CDR3 residues: CASNGRTGGVANEKLFF. CDR3 sequence (DNA): TGTGCCAGCAACGGAAGGACAGGGGGCGTAGCTAATGAAAAACTGTTTTTT.

Turning to this clone: A read error may produce the germline difference seen at one junction end. The V gene is TRBV5-6, the J gene TRBJ2-7; TRBD2 aligns across 12 bases. The CDR3 is made up of 15 amino acids. The germline V gene encodes CDR1 SGHDT and CDR2 YYEEEE. CDR3 in amino acids: CASSFRLAGVYEQYF. In DNA form, the CDR3 reads TGTGCCAGCAGCTTCAGACTAGCGGGAGTTTACGAGCAATACTTC.

The gene calls are TRBV6-5 and TRBJ2-1; the D gene could be TRBD1 or TRBD2 (6 bases each). Germline V lookup: CDR1 MNHEY, CDR2 SVGAGI. With 8 bases removed from V and 0 bases from J, the gap between germline ends came to 14 bases. This CDR3 comprises 15 residues. CDR3 residues: CASGRGGTSYNEQFF. The CDR3 DNA follows: TGTGCCAGCGGGAGAGGGGGGACCTCCTACAATGAGCAGTTCTTC.

The chain carries TRBV2 and TRBJ1-5, with 7 bases fitting TRBD1. The CDR3 is made up of 13 amino acids. Losses at the gene ends were 8 bases for V and 6 bases for J; bases not matched to a gene: 7. Per the germline V gene, CDR1 is SNHLY and CDR2 is FYNNEI. CDR3 sequence (DNA): TGTGCCAGCCAAAGACAGGGTACTCAGCCCCAGCATTTT. Amino acid sequence: CASQRQGTQPQHF.

V is TRBV5-8 and J is TRBJ2-1; TRBD2 is a possible D gene (6 bases). Germline assignment: CDR1 SGHTS and CDR2 YDEGEE. The CDR3 length is 15 residues. The V gene lost 2 bases and the J gene lost 9 bases, with 18 bases spanning the gap. CDR3: CASSFRGFSDGEQFF. The CDR3 nucleotides are TGTGCCAGCAGCTTCCGGGGGTTCTCAGATGGTGAGCAGTTCTTC.

This chain joins TRBV7-2 and TRBJ1-1, with D possibly matching TRBD1 (5 bases). V gave up 1 base and J gave up 4 bases, with 7 bases separating them. Germline assignment: CDR1 SGHTA and CDR2 FQGNSA. The CDR3 spans 13 residues. The CDR3: CASSLDRGTEAFF. CDR3 sequence (DNA): TGTGCCAGCAGCTTAGATAGGGGCACTGAAGCTTTCTTT.

The rearrangement links TRBV5-4 to TRBJ2-5; D uncertain. Germline V lookup: CDR1 SGHNT, CDR2 YYREEE (reference sequence). This CDR3 is 16 amino acids long. Deletions cut 4 bases from V and 3 bases from J, with 19 bases between. CDR3 in DNA: TGTGCCAGCAGCCCACAGACCGGGTCACTCAAAGAGACCCAGTACTTC. Translation gives CASSPQTGSLKETQYF. Filled out from reference TRBV5-4 and TRBJ2-5, the complete variable domain reads ETGVTQSPTHLIKTRGQQVTLRCSSQSGHNTVSWYQQALGQGPQFIFQYYREEENGRGNFPPRFSGLQFPNYSSELNVNALELDDSALYLCASSPQTGSLKETQYFGPGTRLLVL.

The chain links TRBV28 to TRBJ1-5, with D possibly TRBD1 on 5 matching bases. Germline loops: CDR1 MDHEN, CDR2 SYDVKM. V was cut by 7 bases and J by 5 bases, with 15 bases left in between. The CDR3 covers 14 residues. Written as DNA, the CDR3 is TGTGCCAGCAACTCGGCAGGGTACGATCAGCCCCAGCATTTT. It encodes CASNSAGYDQPQHF.

The chain employs TRBV2 and TRBJ1-2; no reliable D call. V lost 2 bases, J lost 1 base, and 5 bases lay in between. Germline V gives CDR1 SNHLY, CDR2 FYNNEI. This CDR3 comprises 13 residues. Here the CDR3 DNA reads TGTGCCAGCAGTGAAATAGATAACTATGGCTACACCTTC. Protein: CASSEIDNYGYTF.

The chain recombines TRBV18 with TRBJ1-1; 9 bases align to TRBD1. Germline CDR1 KGHSH, CDR2 LQKENI. The CDR3 consists of 15 residues. V dropped 3 bases and J dropped 5; count of bases not matched to a gene: 7. CDR3 protein: CASSPGQGYGTEAFF. CDR3 bases: TGTGCCAGCTCACCTGGACAGGGGTATGGAACTGAAGCTTTCTTT.

This chain joins TRBV7-2 and TRBJ1-5, with D unclear. Germline lookup yields CDR1 SGHTA and CDR2 FQGNSA. V lost 4 bases, J lost 4 bases, and 11 bases lay in between. CDR3 size: 14 residues. The CDR3 DNA follows: TGTGCCAGCAGCTCAGACCGTTGGAATCAGCCCCAGCATTTT. This encodes CASSSDRWNQPQHF.

J is TRBJ2-2 and V is TRBV12-5, with D possibly being TRBD2 (6 bases). The germline gives CDR1 LGHNT, CDR2 FRNRAP. The CDR3 is made up of 18 amino acids. V dropped 0 bases and J dropped 1 base, with 15 bases sitting between them. The CDR3 nucleotides read TGTGCTAGTGGTTTGGTAGAGGGAGGCAGGGTGAACACCGGGGAGCTGTTTTTT. Translation: CASGLVEGGRVNTGELFF.

This clone was seen once. The CDR3 protein is CASSPQRDYEQYF. CDR3 nucleotides: TGTGCCAGCTCACCACAAAGGGATTACGAGCAGTACTTC. This rearrangement joins TRBV18 to TRBJ2-7; D not resolved. With 1 base removed from V and 4 bases from J, the gap between germline ends came to 8 bases. Germline V gene lookup returns CDR1 KGHSH and CDR2 LQKENI. The CDR3 has 13 residues.

A single count supports this clone. V usage is TRBV7-8 and J usage is TRBJ2-4, with a weak D call TRBD1 (5 bases). V was trimmed by 1 base and J by 1 base, leaving 11 bases between them. Germline values: CDR1 SGHVS, CDR2 FQNEAQ. CDR3 length: 16 residues. The CDR3 reads CASSLVAGKAKNIQYF. The CDR3 DNA is TGTGCCAGCAGCTTAGTGGCAGGGAAGGCCAAAAACATTCAGTACTTC.

This clone has only one observation. The V and J genes are TRBV7-6 and TRBJ2-2, with 10 bases identical to TRBD2. The CDR3 has 18 residues. CDR1 SGHVS and CDR2 FNYEAQ come from the germline V gene. V was pared by 1 base and J by 3 bases, with 8 bases of the junction left unmatched. CDR3 sequence: CASSLGSRLAGDTGELFF. DNA for the CDR3: TGTGCCAGCAGCTTAGGATCGAGACTAGCGGGTGACACCGGGGAGCTGTTTTTT.

The chain couples TRBV5-8 to TRBJ2-1, with 7 bases fitting TRBD2. Per germline, CDR1 SGHTS and CDR2 YDEGEE. This CDR3 has 15 amino acids. J was trimmed by 8 bases and V by 4 bases; bases with no gene match: 12. CDR3 sequence reads: CASSQEGTISYEQFF. CDR3 DNA sequence: TGTGCCAGCAGCCAAGAGGGGACTATAAGTTATGAGCAGTTCTTC.

The rearrangement uses TRBV19 and TRBJ1-6, with TRBD1 matching over 7 bases. The V gene end was trimmed by 6 bases and the J gene end by 4 bases; junction bases not matched to a gene: 9. The CDR3 is made up of 16 amino acids. Germline V lookup: CDR1 LNHDA, CDR2 SQIVND (reference sequence). The CDR3 bases are TGTGCCAGTAGCCCCTCGACAGGGTCTTATAATTCACCCCTCCACTTT. Translated, it gives CASSPSTGSYNSPLHF. Complete variable domain (other parts from reference TRBV19 and TRBJ1-6): DGGITQSPKYLFRKEGQNVTLSCEQNLNHDAMYWYRQDPGQGLRLIYYSQIVNDFQKGDIAEGYSVSREKKESFPLTVTSAQKNPTAFYLCASSPSTGSYNSPLHFGNGTRLTVT.

The chain recombines TRBV6-1 with TRBJ1-2, with 8 bases identical to TRBD1. Trimming removed 6 bases from V and 4 bases from J; junction bases left unmatched: 4. The CDR3 runs 13 residues. Germline CDR1 MNHNS, CDR2 SASEGT. The CDR3: CASRTTGAYGYTF. DNA for the CDR3: TGTGCCAGCAGGACGACAGGGGCCTATGGCTACACCTTC.

The gene calls are TRBV28 and TRBJ2-2, with D hard to call. Between the trimmed V and J ends, which lost 2 bases and 2 bases, there was a span of 6 bases. Germline CDR1 reads MDHEN; CDR2 reads SYDVKM. CDR3 length: 14 amino acids. Here the CDR3 DNA reads TGTGCCAGCAGTTTAACCTCTAACACCGGGGAGCTGTTTTTT. Translating gives CASSLTSNTGELFF.

The rearrangement uses TRBV5-6 and TRBJ2-5; 7 bases map to TRBD1. The CDR3 extends over 15 amino acids. The junction had 9 bases not matched to a gene; V was cut back by 4 bases and J by 3 bases. In germline, CDR1 is SGHDT, CDR2 YYEEEE. The CDR3: CASSIQDRVEETQYF. CDR3 in DNA: TGTGCCAGCAGCATACAAGACAGGGTAGAAGAGACCCAGTACTTC. The variable domain in full, with the rest retrieved from reference TRBV5-6 and TRBJ2-5, is DAGVTQSPTHLIKTRGQQVTLRCSPKSGHDTVSWYQQALGQGPQFIFQYYEEEERQRGNFPDRFSGHQFPNYSSELNVNALLLGDSALYLCASSIQDRVEETQYFGPGTRLLVL.

The chain has TRBV29-1 and TRBJ1-5; TRBD1 matches at 9 bases. The germline V gene encodes CDR1 SQVTM and CDR2 ANQGSEA. With 6 bases clipped from V and 5 bases from J, the junction kept 8 bases outside the gene matches. This CDR3 is built from 14 residues. The CDR3 coding sequence is TGCAGCGTCGTCGGGACAGGGTTGGATCAGCCCCAGCATTTT. Protein: CSVVGTGLDQPQHF. The entire variable domain, with the rest obtained from reference TRBV29-1 and TRBJ1-5, is as follows: SAVISQKPSRDICQRGTSLTIQCQVDSQVTMMFWYRQQPGQSLTLIATANQGSEATYESGFVIDKFPISRPNLTFSTLTVSNMSPEDSSIYLCSVVGTGLDQPQHFGDGTRLSIL.

The chain couples TRBV5-6 to TRBJ2-5; perhaps TRBD2 as D (5 bases). V shed 5 bases and J shed 1 base, with 15 bases lying between them. Per the germline V gene, CDR1 is SGHDT and CDR2 is YYEEEE. This CDR3 has 15 residues. CDR3 residues: CASSPGLGSQETQYF. For the CDR3, the DNA is TGTGCCAGCAGTCCCGGACTGGGTAGCCAAGAGACCCAGTACTTC.

The chain couples TRBV28 to TRBJ1-2, with TRBD1 matching over 7 bases. V dropped 5 bases and J dropped 4; count of bases not matched to a gene: 7. Germline assignment: CDR1 MDHEN and CDR2 SYDVKM. The CDR3 is 14 residues long. The CDR3 region is CASSGTVPPYGYTF. DNA of the CDR3: TGTGCCAGCAGTGGGACAGTTCCGCCCTATGGCTACACCTTC.